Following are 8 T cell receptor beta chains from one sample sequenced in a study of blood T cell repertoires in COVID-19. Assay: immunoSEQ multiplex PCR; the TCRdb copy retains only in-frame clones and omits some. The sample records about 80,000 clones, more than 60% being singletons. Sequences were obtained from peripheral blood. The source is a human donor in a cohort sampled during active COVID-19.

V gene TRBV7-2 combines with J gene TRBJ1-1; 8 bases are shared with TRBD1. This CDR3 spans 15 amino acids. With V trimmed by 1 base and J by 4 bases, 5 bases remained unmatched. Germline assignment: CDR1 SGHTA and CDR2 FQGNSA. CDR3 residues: CASSLGTGPGTEAFF. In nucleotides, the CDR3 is TGTGCCAGCAGCTTAGGGACAGGGCCAGGCACTGAAGCTTTCTTT.

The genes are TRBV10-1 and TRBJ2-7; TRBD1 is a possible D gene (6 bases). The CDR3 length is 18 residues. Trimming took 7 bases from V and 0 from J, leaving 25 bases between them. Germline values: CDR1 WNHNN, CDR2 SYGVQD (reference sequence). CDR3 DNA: TGCGCCAGCAAGATCCGGGACATCACCCCTAAGAGCTCCTACGAGCAGTACGTC. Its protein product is CASKIRDITPKSSYEQYV.

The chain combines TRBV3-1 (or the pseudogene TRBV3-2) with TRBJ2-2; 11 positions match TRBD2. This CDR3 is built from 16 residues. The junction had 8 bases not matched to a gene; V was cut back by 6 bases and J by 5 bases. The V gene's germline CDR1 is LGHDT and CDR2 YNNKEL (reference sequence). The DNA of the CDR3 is TGTGCCAGCAGAGGGGATACTAGCGGGAGTACCGGGGAGCTGTTTTTT. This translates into CASRGDTSGSTGELFF.

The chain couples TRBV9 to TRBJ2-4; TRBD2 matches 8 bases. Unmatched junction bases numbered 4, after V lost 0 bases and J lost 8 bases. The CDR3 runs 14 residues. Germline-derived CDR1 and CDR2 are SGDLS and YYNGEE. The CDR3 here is CASSVGGRTDIQYF. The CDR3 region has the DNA TGTGCCAGCAGCGTAGGCGGGAGGACGGACATTCAGTACTTC.

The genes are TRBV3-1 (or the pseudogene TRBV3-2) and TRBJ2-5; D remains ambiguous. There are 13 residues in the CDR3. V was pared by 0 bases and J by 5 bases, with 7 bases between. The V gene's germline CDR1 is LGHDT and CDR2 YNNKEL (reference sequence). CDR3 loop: CASSQDPVETQYF. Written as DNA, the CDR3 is TGTGCCAGCAGCCAAGATCCGGTCGAGACCCAGTACTTC.

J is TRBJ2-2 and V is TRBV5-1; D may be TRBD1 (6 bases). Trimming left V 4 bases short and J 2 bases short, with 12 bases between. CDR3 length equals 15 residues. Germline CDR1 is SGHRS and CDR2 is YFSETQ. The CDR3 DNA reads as TGCGCCAGCAGCGAAGGACAGACAAACACCGGGGAGCTGTTTTTT. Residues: CASSEGQTNTGELFF.

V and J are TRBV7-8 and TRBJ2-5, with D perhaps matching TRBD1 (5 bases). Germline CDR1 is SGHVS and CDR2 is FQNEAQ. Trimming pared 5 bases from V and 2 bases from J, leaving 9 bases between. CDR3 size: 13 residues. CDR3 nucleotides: TGTGCCAGCAGCCCCGACAGACAAGAGACCCAGTACTTC. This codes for CASSPDRQETQYF.

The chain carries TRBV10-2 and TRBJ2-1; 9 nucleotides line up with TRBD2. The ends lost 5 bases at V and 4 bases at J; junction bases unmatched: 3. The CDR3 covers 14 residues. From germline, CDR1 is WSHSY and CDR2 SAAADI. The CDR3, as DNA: TGCGCCAGCAGTCGGACTAGCGAATACAATGAGCAGTTCTTC. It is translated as CASSRTSEYNEQFF.